What follows is one T cell receptor (beta chain) and its context. The target antigen is unknown. Trimming cost V 2 bases and J 3 bases, with 10 bases left between them. From germline, CDR1 is PRHDT and CDR2 FYEKMQ (reference sequence). The CDR3 runs to 14 residues. TCRdb redid the calling of the 5' RACE reads with MiXCR, one entry per CDR3 protein. The sample holds about 470,000 distinct CDR3 sequences, approximately 24% seen once. This specimen belongs to a study of identical twins. Study observations and caveats: Out-of-frame TCR alpha sharing observed in monozygotic twins exceeded model estimates.

The sample was also linked to a second study, of T cells expressing NK-cell markers. As reported in that work: Researchers got TCR beta repertoires out of sorted CD3+CD56+NKG2C+, CD3+CD56+NKG2C- and CD3+CD56-NKG2C+ T cells. One of the eight sequenced donors was seronegative, whereas the other seven were HCMV-seropositive.

The rearrangement links TRBV13 to TRBJ1-2; no clear D. The clonotype comes from a woman between 18 and 30 years old in good health. Sequencing was performed on CD4+ T cells sorted from blood. The DNA for the CDR3 is TGTGCCAGCAGCTTACGACGTTGGGACTATGGCTACACCTTC. Translating it yields CASSLRRWDYGYTF.